This T cell receptor beta chain was profiled in a study of T cell repertoires in cytomegalovirus infection. This clonotype has just a few counts. The antigen is undetermined. The CDR3 contains 13 residues. V gave up 3 bases and J gave up 13 bases, with 18 bases separating them. Study-level points and caveats: Using cumulative public TCR beta family frequency, the authors identified those who carried CMV together with the relevant HLA.

TCRdb re-called the reads with MiXCR, one entry per CDR3 protein. Counted here are 200,000 or so distinct CDR3 sequences, 28% occurring once; the ten biggest clones make up under 35%. The receptor was derived from a human donor in good health (CMV status not recorded). Some clones in this sample may be carry-over from other donors' samples. Sequencing was done on a sample of PBMCs. The chain carries TRBV12-3 or TRBV12-4 and TRBJ1-1; D is uncertain. CDR3 sequence reads: CASSLVEGHVGFF. The CDR3 nucleotides read TGTGCCAGCAGTTTGGTTGAGGGCCACGTAGGTTTCTTT.